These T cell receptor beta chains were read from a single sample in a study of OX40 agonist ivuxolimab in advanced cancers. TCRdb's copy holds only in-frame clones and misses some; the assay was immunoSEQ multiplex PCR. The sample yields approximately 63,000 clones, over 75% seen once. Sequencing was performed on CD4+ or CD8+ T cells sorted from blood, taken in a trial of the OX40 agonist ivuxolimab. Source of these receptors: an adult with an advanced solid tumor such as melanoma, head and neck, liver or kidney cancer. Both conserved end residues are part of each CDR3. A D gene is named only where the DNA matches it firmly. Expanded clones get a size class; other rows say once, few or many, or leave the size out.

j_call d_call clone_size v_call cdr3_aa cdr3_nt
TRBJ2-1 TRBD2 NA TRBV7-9 CASSSIRTSGRAENEQFF TGTGCCAGCAGCTCAATTCGGACTAGCGGGAGAGCGGAGAATGAGCAGTTCTTC
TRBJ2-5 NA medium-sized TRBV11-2 CASSLGITAARQETQYF TGTGCCAGCAGCTTAGGAATTACAGCGGCCCGCCAAGAGACCCAGTACTTC
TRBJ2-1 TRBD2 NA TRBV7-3 CASSSLPRGVDEQFF TGTGCCAGCAGCTCCCTACCCCGGGGGGTCGATGAGCAGTTCTTC
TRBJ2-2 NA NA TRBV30 CAWSSPWELFF TGTGCCTGGAGTTCCCCATGGGAGCTGTTTTTT
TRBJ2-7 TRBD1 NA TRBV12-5 CASGLDPGTGAYEQYF TGTGCTAGTGGTTTGGACCCCGGGACAGGGGCCTACGAGCAGTACTTC
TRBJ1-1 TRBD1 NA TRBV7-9 CASSPQGANTEAFF TGTGCCAGCAGCCCACAGGGGGCGAACACTGAAGCTTTCTTT
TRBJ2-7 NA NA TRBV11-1 CASSLGLYEQYF TGTGCCAGCAGCTTAGGGCTCTACGAGCAGTACTTC
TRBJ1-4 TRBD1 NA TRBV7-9 CASSPTRGQGDEKLFF TGTGCCAGCAGCCCGACCCGGGGACAGGGGGATGAAAAACTGTTTTTT
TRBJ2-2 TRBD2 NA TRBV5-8 CASSLAKLAGLNTGELFF TGTGCCAGCAGCTTGGCGAAACTAGCGGGACTGAACACCGGGGAGCTGTTTTTT
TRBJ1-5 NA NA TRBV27 CASSWGGNQPQHF TGTGCCAGCAGTTGGGGTGGCAATCAGCCCCAGCATTTT
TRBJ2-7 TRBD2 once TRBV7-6 CASSPGWREGLEQYF TGTGCCAGCAGCCCAGGGTGGCGGGAGGGCCTCGAGCAGTACTTC
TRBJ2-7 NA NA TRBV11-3 CASSNGAASYEQYF TGTGCCAGCAGCAACGGGGCAGCTTCCTACGAGCAGTACTTC
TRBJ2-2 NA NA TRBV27 CASRWSSNTGELFF TGTGCCAGCAGATGGAGCTCGAACACCGGGGAGCTGTTTTTT
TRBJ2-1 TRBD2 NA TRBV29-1 CSSWGGGNEQFF TGCAGCTCGTGGGGGGGTGGGAATGAGCAGTTCTTC
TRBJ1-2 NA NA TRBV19 CASSIDLSGSLGYTF TGTGCCAGTAGTATAGATCTTAGTGGCAGCCTCGGCTACACCTTC
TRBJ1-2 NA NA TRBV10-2 CASSEGAGYTF TGCGCCAGCAGTGAGGGTGCTGGCTACACCTTC
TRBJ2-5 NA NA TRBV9 CASSLGDVQETQYF TGTGCCAGCAGCCTGGGGGATGTCCAAGAGACCCAGTACTTC
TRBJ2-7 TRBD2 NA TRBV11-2 CASSLNGRAVYYEQYF TGTGCCAGCAGCTTAAACGGGAGGGCCGTCTACTACGAGCAGTACTTC
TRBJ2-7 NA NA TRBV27 CASSLKGGTYEQYF TGTGCCAGCAGTTTAAAGGGGGGAACCTACGAGCAGTACTTC
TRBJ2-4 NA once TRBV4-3 CASSQDSENIQYF TGCGCCAGCAGCCAAGACTCAGAAAACATTCAGTACTTC
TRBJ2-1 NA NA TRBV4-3 CASSQDGNEQFF TGCGCCAGCAGCCAAGATGGAAATGAGCAGTTCTTC
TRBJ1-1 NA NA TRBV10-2 CAIQDSMNTEAFF TGCGCCATCCAAGACAGCATGAACACTGAAGCTTTCTTT
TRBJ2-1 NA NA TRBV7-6 CASSLVGVDRNNEQFF TGTGCCAGCAGCTTAGTGGGGGTGGACAGAAACAATGAGCAGTTCTTC
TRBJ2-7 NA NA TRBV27 CASALSGTVSYEQYF TGTGCCAGCGCACTTAGCGGGACAGTGTCCTACGAGCAGTACTTC
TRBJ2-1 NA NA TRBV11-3 CASSSYQGTEQFF TGTGCCAGCAGCTCATACCAGGGGACTGAGCAGTTCTTC
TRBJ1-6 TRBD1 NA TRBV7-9 CASSSVGQGVSSYNSPLHF TGTGCCAGCAGCTCGGTCGGACAGGGGGTCAGCTCCTATAATTCACCCCTCCACTTT
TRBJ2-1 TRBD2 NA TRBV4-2 CASSQGLTSGIYEQFF TGTGCCAGCAGCCAAGGGCTAACTAGCGGGATTTATGAGCAGTTCTTC
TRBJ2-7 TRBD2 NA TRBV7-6 CASSPGGYEQYF TGTGCCAGCAGCCCGGGGGGTTACGAGCAGTACTTC
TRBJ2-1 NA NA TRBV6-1 CATWDLNEQFF TGTGCTACGTGGGACCTCAATGAGCAGTTCTTC
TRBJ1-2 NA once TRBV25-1 CASSGKSTNYGYTF TGTGCCAGCAGTGGGAAATCGACGAACTATGGCTACACCTTC
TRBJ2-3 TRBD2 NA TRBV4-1 CASSQDGTSGTKADTQYF TGCGCCAGCAGCCAAGACGGGACTAGCGGGACCAAAGCGGATACGCAGTATTTT
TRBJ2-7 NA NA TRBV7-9 CASSHPDRNEQYF TGTGCCAGCAGCCACCCGGACAGAAACGAGCAGTACTTC
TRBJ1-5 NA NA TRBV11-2 CASSLGARSNQPQHF TGTGCCAGCAGCTTAGGGGCACGGAGCAATCAGCCCCAGCATTTT
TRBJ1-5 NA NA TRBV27 CASSYRGHSNQPQHF TGTGCCAGCAGTTACCGGGGGCATAGCAATCAGCCCCAGCATTTT
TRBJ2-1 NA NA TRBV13 CASSLGRGSLGDEQFF TGTGCCAGCAGCTTAGGCCGGGGATCTCTCGGGGATGAGCAGTTCTTC
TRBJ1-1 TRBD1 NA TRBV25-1 CASSENQGVGTEAFF TGTGCCAGCAGTGAAAACCAGGGGGTGGGCACTGAAGCTTTCTTT
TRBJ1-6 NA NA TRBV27 CASSLQGNSPLHF TGTGCCAGCAGTTTACAGGGTAATTCACCCCTTCACTTT
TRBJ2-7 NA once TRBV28 CASTSRGPYYEQYF TGTGCCAGCACCTCGAGGGGACCATACTACGAGCAGTACTTC
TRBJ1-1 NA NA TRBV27 CASSLGGLVTEAFF TGTGCCAGCAGTTTAGGGGGGCTAGTCACTGAAGCTTTCTTT
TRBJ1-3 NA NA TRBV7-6 CASSPRVPGVSSGNTIYF TGTGCCAGCAGCCCTAGAGTTCCGGGGGTCAGCTCTGGAAACACCATATATTTT
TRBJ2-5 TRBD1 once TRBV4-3 CASSREIDRGHAGETQYF TGCGCCAGCAGCCGAGAGATAGACAGGGGACACGCGGGGGAGACCCAGTACTTC
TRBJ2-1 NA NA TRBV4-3 CASSQDQGSYNEQFF TGCGCCAGCAGCCAAGATCAGGGTTCCTACAATGAGCAGTTCTTC
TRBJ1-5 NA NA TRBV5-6 CASSFRVASNQPQHF TGTGCCAGCAGCTTCAGGGTAGCCAGCAATCAGCCCCAGCATTTT
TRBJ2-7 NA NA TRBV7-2 CASSLEPGPSSYEQYF TGTGCCAGCAGCTTAGAGCCGGGACCTAGCTCCTACGAGCAGTACTTC
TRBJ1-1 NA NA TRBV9 CASSAPPDSLDTEAFF TGTGCCAGCAGCGCCCCCCCTGACAGTCTCGACACTGAAGCTTTCTTT
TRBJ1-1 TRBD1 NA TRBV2 CASSPGQHTEAFF TGTGCCAGCAGTCCGGGACAGCACACTGAAGCTTTCTTT
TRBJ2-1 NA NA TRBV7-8 CASSSLRGAEYNEQFF TGTGCCAGCAGCTCCCTACGGGGAGCGGAATACAATGAGCAGTTCTTC